Presented here are 27 T cell receptor beta chains from one specimen sequenced in a study of T cell responses to AZD1222 COVID-19 vaccine. TCRdb keeps only in-frame clones here, not all; method: immunoSEQ multiplex PCR. The data show over 120,000 clones, 80% to 95% seen once. Sequenced here: peripheral blood, sampled on day 0 of AZD1222 vaccination. Receptors originate from an adult in good health.

The J gene is TRBJ1-6, the V gene TRBV5-5; 8 bases are a match to TRBD1. CDR1 and CDR2 (germline): SGHKS, YYEKEE (reference sequence). This CDR3 has 14 amino acids. V was clipped by 4 bases and J by 8 bases; unmatched bases: 5. The CDR3 protein is CASSNNRGDSPLHF. CDR3 nucleotide sequence: TGTGCCAGCAGCAACAACAGGGGGGATTCACCCCTCCACTTT.

Only one count was recorded for this clone. The chain joins TRBV7-2 to TRBJ2-6; 8 bases are a match to TRBD1. J lost 0 bases, V lost 2 bases, and 3 bases had no gene match. The CDR3 is 17 amino acids. Germline V gene sequence: CDR1 SGHTA, CDR2 FQGNSA. The CDR3 coding sequence is TGTGCCAGCAGCTTACGACAGGGGCCCTCTGGGGCCAACGTCCTGACTTTC. It yields the protein CASSLRQGPSGANVLTF.

The CDR3 region is CASSLPDEGEATGELFF. In DNA, the CDR3 is TGTGCCAGCAGCTTACCTGACGAGGGTGAGGCCACCGGGGAGCTGTTTTTT. This chain connects TRBV7-2 to TRBJ2-2, with TRBD2 as a possible D gene (5 bases). Trimming cost V 2 bases and J 4 bases, with 17 bases left between them. Germline lookup yields CDR1 SGHTA and CDR2 FQGNSA. The CDR3 loop spans 17 amino acids.

The CDR3: CASSARTGGDHLAKNIQYF. For the CDR3, the DNA is TGTGCCAGCAGCGCCCGGACAGGGGGAGACCATCTAGCCAAAAACATTCAGTACTTC. The chain recombines TRBV11-2 with TRBJ2-4; 10 nucleotides align to TRBD1. Germline-derived CDR1 and CDR2 are SGHAT and FQNNGV. The CDR3 sequence is 19 residues long. After removal of 5 bases from V and 0 bases from J, the junction contained 13 bases not matched to a gene.

The gene calls are TRBV2 and TRBJ2-7, with TRBD1 identical over 12 bases. The trim removed 4 bases at V and 4 bases at J, leaving 5 bases unmatched. Germline V gene sequence: CDR1 SNHLY, CDR2 FYNNEI. The CDR3 sequence is 15 residues long. The DNA for the CDR3 is TGTGCCAGCAGTGGGGACAGGGGGCCCACTTACGAGCAGTACTTC. It specifies CASSGDRGPTYEQYF.

This chain uses TRBV28 with TRBJ2-2; a weak D match, TRBD1 (6 bases). This CDR3 spans 18 amino acids. Between the trimmed V and J ends, which lost 4 bases and 3 bases, there was a span of 21 bases. CDR1 MDHEN and CDR2 SYDVKM come from the germline V gene. As DNA, the CDR3 is TGTGCCAGCAGTTCAACCCTCGCCGGGACATGGGACACCGGGGAGCTGTTTTTT. This gives the protein CASSSTLAGTWDTGELFF.

The V call is TRBV11-2, the J call TRBJ1-2; D not certain. This CDR3 contains 15 residues. V was pared by 1 base and J by 4 bases, with 13 bases between. Germline V gene data show CDR1 as SGHAT and CDR2 as FQNNGV. In DNA, the CDR3 is TGTGCCAGCAGCTTAGGCGGACGTCCCTTCTATGGCTACACCTTC. Translating it yields CASSLGGRPFYGYTF.

The chain employs TRBV5-1 and TRBJ2-3, with 8 bases that match TRBD2. V lost 1 base, J lost 5 bases, and 6 bases stayed unmatched. The CDR3 totals 15 residues. Per germline, CDR1 SGHRS and CDR2 YFSETQ. The DNA for the CDR3 is TGCGCCAGCAGCTTGCTAGCGGGTAGTGAAGATACGCAGTATTTT. It is translated as CASSLLAGSEDTQYF.

The sample holds one count of this clone. The V and J genes are TRBV9 and TRBJ2-5; D is perhaps TRBD1 or TRBD2 (6 bases each). Trimming took off 0 bases at V and 3 bases at J, with 15 bases between the two ends. Looked up from germline, CDR1 is SGDLS and CDR2 is YYNGEE. The CDR3 is made up of 16 amino acids. The CDR3 region is CASSVAPLGGEETQYF. For the CDR3, the DNA is TGTGCCAGCAGCGTAGCACCGTTGGGGGGCGAAGAGACCCAGTACTTC.

In its sample, this clone was seen many times. The chain joins TRBV7-9 to TRBJ2-7, with D tentatively TRBD1 or TRBD2 (5 bases each). V lost 4 bases and J 3 bases, leaving 13 bases between the germline ends. The length of the CDR3 is 14 residues. CDR1 SEHNR and CDR2 FQNEAQ come from the germline V gene (reference sequence). CDR3 nucleotide sequence: TGTGCCAGCAGCTCACTCCGGGGCTTCTACGAGCAGTACTTC. It yields the protein CASSSLRGFYEQYF.

The rearrangement uses TRBV28 and TRBJ1-2; 7 bases are shared with TRBD1. Trimming cost V 6 bases and J 2 bases; bases outside gene matches: 3. The CDR3 consists of 13 residues. Germline V CDR1 and CDR2: MDHEN, SYDVKM. In DNA form, the CDR3 reads TGTGCCAGCAGCAGGGGGGGAAACTATGGCTACACCTTC. This encodes CASSRGGNYGYTF.

This chain joins TRBV5-1 and TRBJ1-6; no firm D call. This CDR3 contains 16 residues. V gave up 4 bases and J gave up 7 bases, with 18 bases separating them. Germline CDR1 is SGHRS and CDR2 is YFSETQ. CDR3 sequence (DNA): TGCGCCAGCAGCCGATCCGGACTCACGCCGAATTCACCCCTCCACTTT. Translation gives CASSRSGLTPNSPLHF.

The chain couples TRBV6-2 or TRBV6-3 to TRBJ2-3; weak D call: TRBD2 (6 bases). The CDR3 is made up of 15 amino acids. The V and J ends lost 6 bases and 3 bases respectively, with 16 bases between them. CDR1 and CDR2 from the germline V gene are MNHEY and SVGEGT. For the CDR3, the DNA is TGTGCCAGCAGCCAGCGGAGGGGTTCGACAGATACGCAGTATTTT. Its translation is CASSQRRGSTDTQYF.

This rearrangement joins TRBV5-1 to TRBJ2-7; D remains ambiguous. The CDR3 is 15 residues long. The V and J ends lost 0 bases and 3 bases respectively, with 13 bases between them. Germline loops: CDR1 SGHRS, CDR2 YFSETQ. The CDR3 loop is CASSLEGDPNYEQYF. The CDR3 DNA reads as TGCGCCAGCAGCTTGGAGGGTGACCCGAACTACGAGCAGTACTTC.

The chain employs TRBV10-3 and TRBJ1-2; no firm D call. The CDR3 extends over 14 amino acids. Germline V gene lookup returns CDR1 ENHRY and CDR2 SYGVKD. Trimming removed 1 base from V and 4 bases from J, with 10 bases in between. The CDR3 DNA reads as TGTGCCATCAGTGAGTTGGGCGGGAGCTATGGCTACACCTTC. Protein sequence: CAISELGGSYGYTF.

The J gene is TRBJ2-1, the V gene TRBV14, with TRBD2 matching over 11 bases. After removal of 1 base from V and 8 bases from J, the junction contained 10 bases not matched to a gene. Germline V gene lookup returns CDR1 SGHDN and CDR2 FVKESK. There are 17 residues in the CDR3. CDR3 region: CASSQARLAGRSDEQFF. CDR3 DNA: TGTGCCAGCAGCCAAGCCCGACTAGCGGGGAGGTCCGATGAGCAGTTCTTC.

This clone was found a few times. This CDR3 fails to terminate in the conserved phenylalanine or tryptophan, so it likely reflects a read error. The DNA is omitted, as the CDR3 cannot be located on it reliably, and the CDR3 follows TCRdb's listing. This chain connects TRBV12-5 to TRBJ2-7; the table's D call, TRBD1, was not checked against the DNA. With termini counted, the CDR3 has 10 amino acids. CDR1 and CDR2 (germline): LGHNT, FRNRAP. The CDR3 protein is CASGLVQFYI.

This clone was seen only once. This chain connects TRBV11-1 to TRBJ2-1; D might be TRBD2 (5 bases). V dropped 1 base and J dropped 7 bases, with 11 bases sitting between them. The CDR3 length is 14 residues. Germline CDR1 reads SGHAT; CDR2 reads FQDESV (reference sequence). This CDR3 reads CASSLGRNANEQFF. The CDR3 nucleotides read TGTGCCAGCAGCTTAGGGAGGAACGCGAATGAGCAGTTCTTC.

The chain has TRBV28 and TRBJ2-1; 9 bases align to TRBD1. The CDR3 is 17 amino acids. Looked up from germline, CDR1 is MDHEN and CDR2 is SYDVKM. With 2 bases clipped from V and 7 bases from J, the junction kept 12 bases outside the gene matches. The CDR3 DNA follows: TGTGCCAGCAGTTTACTACCCCCGACAGGGGGGAGAAATGAGCAGTTCTTC. Amino acids: CASSLLPPTGGRNEQFF.

The chain carries TRBV29-1 and TRBJ2-1, with TRBD2 matching 7 bases. The CDR3 extends over 15 amino acids. Unmatched junction bases numbered 14, after V lost 8 bases and J lost 4 bases. Germline CDR1 SQVTM, CDR2 ANQGSEA. This chain's CDR3 is CSSSRASGLYNEQFF. In nucleotides, the CDR3 is TGCAGCTCCTCGAGGGCTAGCGGCCTATACAATGAGCAGTTCTTC.

The chain uses TRBV6-5 and TRBJ1-5; 10 nucleotides agree with TRBD1. With 6 bases clipped from V and 6 bases from J, the junction kept 5 bases outside the gene matches. The CDR3 is 14 amino acids. Germline V CDR1 and CDR2: MNHEY, SVGAGI. CDR3 in amino acids: CASRTGGEGQPQHF. The CDR3 DNA follows: TGTGCCAGCAGGACAGGGGGCGAAGGTCAGCCCCAGCATTTT.

This chain uses TRBV28 with TRBJ2-7, with 9 bases identical to TRBD1. The junction had 16 bases not matched to a gene; V was cut back by 6 bases and J by 4 bases. From germline, CDR1 is MDHEN and CDR2 SYDVKM. This CDR3 spans 17 amino acids. CDR3: CASRRRQLQGARYEQYF. The CDR3 DNA follows: TGTGCCAGCAGACGTAGGCAGTTACAGGGGGCACGGTACGAGCAGTACTTC. Looking up the rest from reference TRBV28 and TRBJ2-7 gives the full variable domain: DVKVTQSSRYLVKRTGEKVFLECVQDMDHENMFWYRQDPGLGLRLIYFSYDVKMKEKGDIPEGYSVSREKKERFSLILESASTNQTSMYLCASRRRQLQGARYEQYFGPGTRLTVT.

This chain joins TRBV24-1 and TRBJ1-5; D is unclear. Germline loops: CDR1 KGHDR, CDR2 SFDVKD. The CDR3 contains 14 residues. V lost 4 bases and J lost 0, with 6 bases in between. CDR3 sequence: CATSDSDSNQPQHF. CDR3 DNA sequence: TGTGCCACCAGTGACTCCGATAGCAATCAGCCCCAGCATTTT.

V and J are TRBV5-6 and TRBJ1-4, with TRBD1 identical over 9 bases. The CDR3 extends over 16 amino acids. Germline trimming cut 4 bases from V and 0 bases from J; bases unmatched to any gene: 4. Germline V gives CDR1 SGHDT, CDR2 YYEEEE. The chain's CDR3 is CASSHRGQSTNEKLFF. The CDR3 coding sequence is TGTGCCAGCAGCCACAGGGGGCAGTCAACTAATGAAAAACTGTTTTTT. Full variable domain (remainder filled in from reference TRBV5-6 and TRBJ1-4): DAGVTQSPTHLIKTRGQQVTLRCSPKSGHDTVSWYQQALGQGPQFIFQYYEEEERQRGNFPDRFSGHQFPNYSSELNVNALLLGDSALYLCASSHRGQSTNEKLFFGSGTQLSVL.

This clone was observed a single time. The chain couples TRBV30 to TRBJ2-1; 8 nucleotides line up with TRBD2. The CDR3 is made up of 17 amino acids. CDR1 and CDR2 from the germline V gene are GTSNPN and SVGIG (reference sequence). Germline trimming cut 2 bases from V and 0 bases from J; bases unmatched to any gene: 9. In DNA, the CDR3 is TGTGCCTGGAGTTCCTCGGGAGGGAAGGGCTCCTACAATGAGCAGTTCTTC. It encodes CAWSSSGGKGSYNEQFF.

J is TRBJ1-4 and V is TRBV5-1; D call uncertain. In germline, CDR1 is SGHRS, CDR2 YFSETQ. The CDR3 is made up of 13 amino acids. The V and J ends lost 2 bases and 11 bases respectively, with 13 bases between them. The CDR3 region has the DNA TGCGCCAGCAGCTTCGAAGGGTTCGAGAAACTGTTTTTT. It yields the protein CASSFEGFEKLFF. Looking up the rest from reference TRBV5-1 and TRBJ1-4 gives the full variable domain: KAGVTQTPRYLIKTRGQQVTLSCSPISGHRSVSWYQQTPGQGLQFLFEYFSETQRNKGNFPGRFSGRQFSNSRSEMNVSTLELGDSALYLCASSFEGFEKLFFGSGTQLSVL.

V is TRBV12-3 or TRBV12-4 and J is TRBJ1-1, with 7 bases matching TRBD1. This CDR3 comprises 11 residues. Germline trimming cut 6 bases from V and 10 bases from J; bases unmatched to any gene: 5. The CDR3 sequence is CASRRQGAAFF. CDR3 nucleotide sequence: TGTGCCAGCAGAAGACAGGGTGCAGCTTTCTTT.